Listed below are T cell receptor beta chains from one sample, sequenced in a study of human T cells and chemical hapten exposure. TCRdb recomputed calls from the RACE reads with MiXCR, one row per CDR3 protein. The data contain approximately 320,000 distinct CDR3 sequences, about 5.4% of them seen just once; the ten biggest clones take up about 7.7%. This material consisted of whole blood, taken in connection with sensitization to the hapten diphenylcyclopropenone (DPC). These receptors were obtained from a woman under 30 with alopecia areata. Some clones in this sample may be carry-over from other donors' samples. CDR3s include the opening cysteine and the closing phenylalanine or tryptophan. A D gene is named only where the DNA matches it firmly. Not all rows give a size; the values are once, few, many and, for expanded clones, a class.

D: -; J: TRBJ1-1; V: TRBV10-3; size: many; DNA: TGTGCCATCAGTGATGGACAGAATTCGAACACTGAAGCTTTCTTT; CDR3: CAISDGQNSNTEAFF
D: TRBD1; J: TRBJ2-1; V: TRBV29-1; size: few; DNA: TGCAGCGTTGAAGGGACAGGGGCTGATGAGCAGTTCTTC; CDR3: CSVEGTGADEQFF
D: -; J: TRBJ2-6; V: TRBV10-3; size: -; DNA: TGTGCCATCAGAAAGGTACAGGGCTCGGGGGCCAACGTCCTGACTTTC; CDR3: CAIRKVQGSGANVLTF
D: -; J: TRBJ2-7; V: TRBV9; size: -; DNA: TGTGCCAGCAGCGAGGGGGCTACTAGCGGACTGTCCTACGAGCAGTACTTC; CDR3: CASSEGATSGLSYEQYF
D: -; J: TRBJ2-1; V: TRBV7-2; size: few; DNA: TGTGCCAGCAGCCGTAGCACCCTAAACAATGAGCAGTTCTTC; CDR3: CASSRSTLNNEQFF
D: -; J: TRBJ2-7; V: TRBV4-3; size: many; DNA: TGCGCCAGCAGCCAAGATCCCCCAGGACGGTCCTACGAGCAGTACTTC; CDR3: CASSQDPPGRSYEQYF
D: TRBD2; J: TRBJ2-7; V: TRBV20-1; size: -; DNA: TGCTGTGCTAAAGGACTAGCGGGGGTCGGTGAGCAGTACTTC; CDR3: CCAKGLAGVGEQYF
D: TRBD2; J: TRBJ2-7; V: TRBV10-3; size: few; DNA: TGTGCCATCAGTGAGGAAGGACTAGGATTTTACGAGCAGTACTTC; CDR3: CAISEEGLGFYEQYF
D: TRBD2; J: TRBJ2-3; V: TRBV7-8; size: -; DNA: TGTGCCAGCAGCCCAAATGGACTAGCGGAAAACACAGATACGCAGTATTTT; CDR3: CASSPNGLAENTDTQYF
D: -; J: TRBJ2-2; V: TRBV20-1; size: few; DNA: TGCAGTGCGACGCCAAACAGCGCGAACACCGGGGAGCTGTTTTTT; CDR3: CSATPNSANTGELFF
D: -; J: TRBJ2-7; V: TRBV6-1; size: few; DNA: TGTGCCAGCAGTGAGTTTTGGGGGTCCTACGAGCAGTACTTC; CDR3: CASSEFWGSYEQYF
D: -; J: TRBJ1-1; V: TRBV29-1; size: -; DNA: TGCAGCGTTGAACAGAGGGAGCCAGCTTTCTTT; CDR3: CSVEQREPAFF
D: -; J: TRBJ2-6; V: TRBV27; size: few; DNA: TGTGCCAGCAGTTTCTATGACACTGGGGCCAACGTCCTGACTTTC; CDR3: CASSFYDTGANVLTF
D: TRBD1; J: TRBJ2-5; V: TRBV5-1; size: -; DNA: TGCGCCAGCAGCTCGGGACAGGGTCCGTGGGGGACCCAGTACTTC; CDR3: CASSSGQGPWGTQYF
D: -; J: TRBJ1-3; V: TRBV7-6; size: many; DNA: TGTGCCAGCAGCTTAGAATCAGGGTTCTCTGGAAACACCATATATTTT; CDR3: CASSLESGFSGNTIYF
D: -; J: TRBJ1-1; V: TRBV4-2; size: many; DNA: TGTGCCAGCAGCCTCCCGGGCCGCGACATGAACACTGAAGCTTTCTTT; CDR3: CASSLPGRDMNTEAFF
D: TRBD2; J: TRBJ2-3; V: TRBV20-1; size: few; DNA: TGCAGTGCTAACGATGCGGGGGGGCAAGATACGCAGTATTTT; CDR3: CSANDAGGQDTQYF
D: TRBD2; J: TRBJ2-4; V: TRBV12-3/TRBV12-4; size: few; DNA: TGTGCCAGCAGCGGTGGACTAGCGGGGCCTGGGGACTTC; CDR3: CASSGGLAGPGDF
D: -; J: TRBJ1-1; V: TRBV4-3; size: many; DNA: TGCGCCAGCAGCCAAGAAAATCAGGGGAGGCCAGGGAGTAACACTGAAGCTTTCTTT; CDR3: CASSQENQGRPGSNTEAFF
D: -; J: TRBJ2-7; V: TRBV6-2/TRBV6-3; size: once; DNA: TGTGCCACCTCAGGTGCCAGCTACGAGCAGTACTTC; CDR3: CATSGASYEQYF
D: TRBD1; J: TRBJ2-7; V: TRBV6-5; size: -; DNA: TGTGCCAGCAGTCTATACCGGGACAGGGGGCGGTACGAGCAGTACTTC; CDR3: CASSLYRDRGRYEQYF
D: TRBD2; J: TRBJ2-7; V: TRBV3-1; size: -; DNA: TGTGCCAGCAGCCAAGAGCGCCTGGGGGGGTACGAGCAGTACTTC; CDR3: CASSQERLGGYEQYF
D: -; J: TRBJ2-2; V: TRBV12-3/TRBV12-4; size: few; DNA: TGTGCCAGTCGCCGAGAGGCCGGGGAGCTGTTTTTT; CDR3: CASRREAGELFF
D: -; J: TRBJ2-3; V: TRBV5-4; size: few; DNA: TGTGCCAGCAGCCAGGGGAGGAGCCGAACAGATACGCAGTATTTT; CDR3: CASSQGRSRTDTQYF
D: -; J: TRBJ1-1; V: TRBV20-1; size: -; DNA: TGCAGTGCTAGAGATCAATCCCCAGGGGCCCGTATTATGAACACTGAAGCTTTCTTT; CDR3: CSARDQSPGARIMNTEAFF
D: -; J: TRBJ2-1; V: TRBV10-3; size: -; DNA: TGTGCCATCAGTGGACCGGGGGGCGGTGAGCAGTTCTTC; CDR3: CAISGPGGGEQFF
D: -; J: TRBJ1-4; V: TRBV12-3/TRBV12-4; size: -; DNA: TGTGCCAGCAGTTTAGCCGGGTTTGCTAATGAAAAACTGTTTTTT; CDR3: CASSLAGFANEKLFF
D: -; J: TRBJ2-7; V: TRBV29-1; size: -; DNA: TGCAGCGTTGTACCGGACGACTACGAGCAGTACTTC; CDR3: CSVVPDDYEQYF
D: -; J: TRBJ2-3; V: TRBV5-6; size: few; DNA: TGTGCCAGCAGCTCAAAAAGGGGGGCCACAGATACGCAGTATTTT; CDR3: CASSSKRGATDTQYF
D: -; J: TRBJ2-1; V: TRBV5-1; size: -; DNA: TGCGCCAGCAGCCTAAACCCATTGGGTGCGGATGTGCAGTTCTTC; CDR3: CASSLNPLGADVQFF
D: -; J: TRBJ1-1; V: TRBV7-2; size: few; DNA: TGTGCCAGCAGCTTAATTAGGGGAGACTCTTTCTTT; CDR3: CASSLIRGDSFF
D: TRBD1; J: TRBJ2-3; V: TRBV28; size: many; DNA: TGTGCCAGCAGCTCCGCAGGACAGGGGTTGAGAGATACGCAGTATTTT; CDR3: CASSSAGQGLRDTQYF
D: TRBD1; J: TRBJ1-6; V: TRBV2; size: few; DNA: TGTGCCAGCAGGAGGACAGGGGCCGGCAATTCACCCCTCCACTTT; CDR3: CASRRTGAGNSPLHF
D: TRBD1; J: TRBJ1-2; V: TRBV3-1; size: -; DNA: TGTGCCAGCAGCCAAAGACAGGGGCCCTCTGGCTACACCTTC; CDR3: CASSQRQGPSGYTF
D: -; J: TRBJ1-2; V: TRBV12-3/TRBV12-4; size: few; DNA: TGTGCCAGCAGTCTCGCCAGGAGCCGACACTCTAACTATGGCTACACCTTC; CDR3: CASSLARSRHSNYGYTF
D: -; J: TRBJ1-1; V: TRBV7-3; size: -; DNA: TGTGCCAGCAGCGTTCAAACGGGGGCCGTGAACACTGAAGCTTTCTTT; CDR3: CASSVQTGAVNTEAFF
D: -; J: TRBJ2-7; V: TRBV5-1; size: many; DNA: TGCGCCAGCAGCCCGACAGTGACCTCCTACGAGCAGTACTTC; CDR3: CASSPTVTSYEQYF
D: TRBD2; J: TRBJ2-1; V: TRBV19; size: few; DNA: TGTGCCAGCGCTACTAGCGGGGGCTCCTACAATGAGCAGTTCTTC; CDR3: CASATSGGSYNEQFF
D: -; J: TRBJ1-1; V: TRBV5-1; size: few; DNA: TGCGCCAGCAGCTTGGATTACAGGTCGAACACTGAAGCTTTCTTT; CDR3: CASSLDYRSNTEAFF
D: -; J: TRBJ1-1; V: TRBV2; size: many; DNA: TGTGCCAGCAGCCTCGACAGGGAAGCTTTCTTT; CDR3: CASSLDREAFF
D: -; J: TRBJ1-2; V: TRBV6-2/TRBV6-3; size: few; DNA: TGTGCCACCTTCTCGGCGGTTTACTATGGCTACACCTTC; CDR3: CATFSAVYYGYTF
D: -; J: TRBJ1-4; V: TRBV3-1; size: -; DNA: TGTGCCAGCAGCCAAGGGGTCGGTAATAGGAAACTGTTTTTT; CDR3: CASSQGVGNRKLFF
D: TRBD1; J: TRBJ2-7; V: TRBV5-4; size: few; DNA: TGTGCCAGCAGCCTAGGGACAGGGGGCGCCTACGAGCAGTACTTC; CDR3: CASSLGTGGAYEQYF
D: -; J: TRBJ2-7; V: TRBV6-2/TRBV6-3; size: few; DNA: TGTGCCACCTGGGACGGAGCTAGCTACGAGCAGTACTTC; CDR3: CATWDGASYEQYF
D: -; J: TRBJ1-1; V: TRBV11-2; size: -; DNA: TGTGCCAGCAGCTTAGCAGGGTATGCTTTCTTT; CDR3: CASSLAGYAFF
D: TRBD1; J: TRBJ1-1; V: TRBV6-6; size: -; DNA: TGTGCCAGCAGTTTACCACAGGGGGCCACTGAAGCTTTCTTT; CDR3: CASSLPQGATEAFF
D: -; J: TRBJ1-5; V: TRBV4-1; size: many; DNA: TGCGCCAGCAGCCAAGATCGGGCCTCTAATCAGCCCCAGCATTTT; CDR3: CASSQDRASNQPQHF
D: -; J: TRBJ2-7; V: TRBV24-1; size: -; DNA: TGTGCCACCAGTGATTTCAATGAGCAGTACTTC; CDR3: CATSDFNEQYF
D: TRBD2; J: TRBJ2-1; V: TRBV11-1; size: many; DNA: TGTGCCAGCAGTAGGACTAGCGGGGGGAGTGAGCAGTTCTTC; CDR3: CASSRTSGGSEQFF
D: TRBD1; J: TRBJ1-1; V: TRBV7-9; size: many; DNA: TGTGCCAGCAGCCTCACGACAGGGCCGAACACTGAAGCTTTCTTT; CDR3: CASSLTTGPNTEAFF
D: -; J: TRBJ1-4; V: TRBV14; size: many; DNA: TGTGCCAGCAGCCAAGATGTCGCGGTGGGTGAAAAACTGTTTTTT; CDR3: CASSQDVAVGEKLFF
D: -; J: TRBJ1-2; V: TRBV21-1; size: few; DNA: TGTGCCAGCAGCAAAGCGCTGATGGGCTACACCTTC; CDR3: CASSKALMGYTF
D: TRBD2; J: TRBJ2-1; V: TRBV6-5; size: -; DNA: TGTGCCAGCAGGACCGGGACTAGCGGGGTTCATGAGCAGTTCTTC; CDR3: CASRTGTSGVHEQFF
D: -; J: TRBJ2-6; V: TRBV28; size: few; DNA: TGTGCCAGCAGGGCTGTCGGGACTGGGGCCAACGTCCTGACTTTC; CDR3: CASRAVGTGANVLTF
D: TRBD1; J: TRBJ2-6; V: TRBV10-3; size: -; DNA: TGTGCCATCAGTGATTTGACAGGGGGCAACTCTGGGGCCAACGTCCTGACTTTC; CDR3: CAISDLTGGNSGANVLTF
D: TRBD1; J: TRBJ1-5; V: TRBV20-1; size: few; DNA: TGCAGTGCTATAGGAGGGTACAGGGGCGCCGAGATAAATAATCAGCCCCAGCATTTT; CDR3: CSAIGGYRGAEINNQPQHF
D: -; J: TRBJ1-1; V: TRBV7-2; size: many; DNA: TGTGCCAGCAGCTTAGCCGCCAGGGCCCTCATGAACACTGAAGCTTTCTTT; CDR3: CASSLAARALMNTEAFF
D: -; J: TRBJ1-1; V: TRBV7-9; size: -; DNA: TGTGCCAGCAGCTTAGATCCGGACCGCATGACGTTTTTCTTT; CDR3: CASSLDPDRMTFFF
D: -; J: TRBJ2-3; V: TRBV25-1; size: -; DNA: TGTGCCAGCAGTGAATCCAAGGGGACGGGGCCGGCGGCCACAGATACGCAGTATTTT; CDR3: CASSESKGTGPAATDTQYF
D: -; J: TRBJ1-1; V: TRBV12-3/TRBV12-4; size: few; DNA: TGTGCCAGCAGTTCCCAGGGAACTCTCACTGAAGCTTTCTTT; CDR3: CASSSQGTLTEAFF